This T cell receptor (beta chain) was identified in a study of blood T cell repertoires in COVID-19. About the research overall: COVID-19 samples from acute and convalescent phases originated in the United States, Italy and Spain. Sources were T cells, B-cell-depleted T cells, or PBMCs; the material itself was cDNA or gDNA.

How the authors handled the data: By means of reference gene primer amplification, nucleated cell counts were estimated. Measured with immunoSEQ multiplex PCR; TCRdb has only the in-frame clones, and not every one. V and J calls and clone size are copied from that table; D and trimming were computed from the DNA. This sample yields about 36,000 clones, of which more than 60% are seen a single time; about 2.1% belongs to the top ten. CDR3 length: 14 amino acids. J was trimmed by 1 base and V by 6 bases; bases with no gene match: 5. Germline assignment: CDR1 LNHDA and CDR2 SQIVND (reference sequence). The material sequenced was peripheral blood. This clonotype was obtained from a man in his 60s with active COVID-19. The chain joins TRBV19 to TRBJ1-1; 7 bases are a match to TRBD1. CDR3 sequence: CASRQTGQNTEAFF. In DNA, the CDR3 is TGTGCCAGTAGACAGACAGGGCAGAACACTGAAGCTTTCTTT.